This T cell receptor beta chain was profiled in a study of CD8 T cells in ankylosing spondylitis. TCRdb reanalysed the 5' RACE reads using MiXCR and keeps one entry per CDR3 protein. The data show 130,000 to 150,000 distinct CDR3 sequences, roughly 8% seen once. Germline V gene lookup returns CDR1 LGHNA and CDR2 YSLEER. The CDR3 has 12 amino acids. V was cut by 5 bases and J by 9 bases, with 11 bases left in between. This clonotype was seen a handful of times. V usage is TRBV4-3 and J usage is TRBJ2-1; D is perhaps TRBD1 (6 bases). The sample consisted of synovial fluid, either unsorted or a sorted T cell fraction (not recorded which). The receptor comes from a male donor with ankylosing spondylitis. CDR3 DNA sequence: TGCGCCAGCAGCTTCAGGGGTGGTGAGCAGTTCTTC. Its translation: CASSFRGGEQFF.